Listed here are 32 T cell receptor beta chains from one sample, sequenced in a study of T cells after yellow fever vaccination (dated by TCRdb to 2018 to 2020). The treatment or condition label, read with the paper, signifies: live attenuated yellow fever vaccine strain. Libraries were built with 5' RACE. These reads were obtained on an Illumina HiSeq 2500. Starting from the raw public reads, TCRdb applied fastp trimming at Q25, assembled clones with MiXCR and retained in-frame beta chains. Rows with one shared CDR3 protein collapse into an entry with the most common genes and DNA. The sample records approximately 510,000 distinct CDR3 sequences, around a fifth of which are singletons. The top ten clonotypes cover about 17% of the sample. The input for sequencing was PBMCs, taken approximately 22 days after the first yellow fever vaccination. The receptors derive from a man younger than 35 who received the YFV17D yellow fever vaccine.

V and J are TRBV4-1 and TRBJ2-7, with 7 positions matching TRBD2. The CDR3 is made up of 16 amino acids. Per germline, CDR1 MGHRA and CDR2 YSYEKL. Germline trimming cut 1 base from V and 2 bases from J; bases unmatched to any gene: 8. The CDR3 reads CASSQGEGVPTYEQYF. CDR3 bases: TGCGCCAGCAGCCAAGGGGAGGGAGTCCCTACCTACGAGCAGTACTTC.

This clonotype occurred a few times. V usage is TRBV6-2 or TRBV6-3 and J usage is TRBJ2-5; maybe TRBD2 (7 bases). Trimming removed 5 bases at V and 6 bases at J, with 19 bases between. Germline values: CDR1 MNHEY, CDR2 SVGEGT. The CDR3 has 15 residues. The DNA for the CDR3 is TGTGCCAGCAGTCGGCGTGGGGGGGGCATGAAGACCCAGTACTTC. Residues: CASSRRGGGMKTQYF.

The sample holds a few counts of this clonotype. The rearrangement joins TRBV12-3 or TRBV12-4 to TRBJ2-1; D may be TRBD1 (5 bases). The CDR3 is 14 residues long. Trimming pared 7 bases from V and 3 bases from J, leaving 13 bases between. CDR3 loop: CASTPTALYNEQFF. In DNA form, the CDR3 reads TGTGCCAGCACCCCGACAGCACTCTACAATGAGCAGTTCTTC.

The rearrangement uses TRBV6-1 and TRBJ2-7, with D possibly being TRBD2 (6 bases). Between the trimmed V and J ends, which lost 4 bases and 2 bases, there was a span of 15 bases. This CDR3 is built from 15 residues. Germline V gives CDR1 MNHNS, CDR2 SASEGT. Written as DNA, the CDR3 is TGTGCCAGCAGTGCCGGGACTGAAAGAACCTACGAGCAGTACGTC. This sequence encodes CASSAGTERTYEQYV.

In this sample, this clonotype turned up a few times. The V call is TRBV29-1, the J call TRBJ2-3, with D possibly matching TRBD2 (6 bases). Per the germline V gene, CDR1 is SQVTM and CDR2 is ANQGSEA. V shed 6 bases and J shed 5 bases, with 15 bases lying between them. The CDR3 extends over 13 amino acids. The CDR3 sequence: CSVRGGAVDTQYF. CDR3 coding DNA: TGCAGCGTACGCGGCGGGGCTGTAGATACGCAGTATTTT.

The chain is built from TRBV7-9 and TRBJ1-1; tentatively, D is TRBD1 (6 bases). Looked up from germline, CDR1 is SEHNR and CDR2 is FQNEAQ (reference sequence). This CDR3 comprises 15 residues. Deletions cut 0 bases from V and 1 base from J, with 9 bases between. The CDR3 reads CASSLAQGTNTEAFF. The CDR3 nucleotides read TGTGCCAGCAGCTTAGCCCAGGGGACGAACACTGAAGCTTTCTTT.

The genes are TRBV7-8 and TRBJ1-2; D is perhaps TRBD1 (6 bases). CDR1 and CDR2 (germline): SGHVS, FQNEAQ. With 1 base removed from V and 1 base from J, the gap between germline ends came to 13 bases. This CDR3 comprises 16 residues. The CDR3 DNA reads as TGTGCCAGCAGCTTAGGTTGGGACATAATTAACTATGGCTACACCTTC. It codes for CASSLGWDIINYGYTF.

There are a few counts of this clonotype. The chain uses TRBV4-1 and TRBJ1-2, with TRBD1 matching 7 bases. The CDR3 is 15 amino acids. The germline gives CDR1 MGHRA, CDR2 YSYEKL. With 2 bases clipped from V and 3 bases from J, the junction kept 6 bases outside the gene matches. Here the CDR3 reads CASSQRDSGHYGYTF. CDR3 DNA: TGCGCCAGCAGCCAAAGGGACAGCGGCCACTATGGCTACACCTTC.

This clonotype was seen at least ten times. The CDR3 DNA sequence: TGCGCCAGCAGCTGGCTGGGGCCCGGCAATGAGCAGTTCTTC. As protein: CASSWLGPGNEQFF. The rearrangement links TRBV5-1 to TRBJ2-1, with a tentative D call TRBD1 (5 bases). The V gene lost 3 bases and the J gene lost 6 bases, with 13 bases spanning the gap. CDR1 and CDR2 from the germline V gene are SGHRS and YFSETQ. This CDR3 is built from 14 residues.

The chain links TRBV19 to TRBJ1-1, with TRBD1 matching 10 bases. V lost 3 bases to trimming and J lost 5 bases; unmatched junction nucleotides: 6. The V gene's germline CDR1 is LNHDA and CDR2 SQIVND (reference sequence). CDR3 length equals 15 residues. CDR3 loop: CASSIPGQGRTEAFF. The CDR3 DNA reads TGTGCCAGTAGTATCCCGGGACAGGGGAGAACTGAAGCTTTCTTT.

Only a few counts were recorded for this clonotype. The genes are TRBV7-2 and TRBJ2-2; D call uncertain. Germline V gene lookup returns CDR1 SGHTA and CDR2 FQGNSA. This CDR3 comprises 13 residues. Trimming removed 2 bases at V and 5 bases at J, with 6 bases between. Written as DNA, the CDR3 is TGTGCCAGCAGCTTATATCTGACCGGGGAGCTGTTTTTT. This codes for CASSLYLTGELFF.

This sequence joins TRBV5-1 and TRBJ2-1; TRBD2 agrees at 10 bases. CDR3 length: 16 residues. From germline, CDR1 is SGHRS and CDR2 YFSETQ. J lost 2 bases, V lost 6 bases, and 8 bases had no gene match. The CDR3 DNA reads TGCGCCAGCACCAAGGACGGGACTAGCGCCTACAATGAGCAGTTCTTC. Translation gives CASTKDGTSAYNEQFF.

The chain couples TRBV6-5 to TRBJ1-2; perhaps TRBD1 as D (5 bases). V dropped 2 bases and J dropped 4 bases, with 11 bases sitting between them. Germline V gives CDR1 MNHEY, CDR2 SVGAGI. The CDR3 runs 14 residues. CDR3 bases: TGTGCCAGCAGTTACGGAGGGGAGACCTATGGCTACACCTTC. Translated: CASSYGGETYGYTF.

The V gene is TRBV5-1, the J gene TRBJ1-1; the match to TRBD1 covers 12 bases. Trimming removed 4 bases from V and 1 base from J; junction bases left unmatched: 5. The CDR3 sequence is 16 residues long. CDR1 is SGHRS and CDR2 is YFSETQ in the germline V gene. The CDR3 loop reads CASSLQGQGANTEAFF. The CDR3 DNA reads as TGCGCCAGCAGCCTCCAGGGACAGGGGGCGAACACTGAAGCTTTCTTT. Filled out from reference TRBV5-1 and TRBJ1-1, the complete variable domain reads KAGVTQTPRYLIKTRGQQVTLSCSPISGHRSVSWYQQTPGQGLQFLFEYFSETQRNKGNFPGRFSGRQFSNSRSEMNVSTLELGDSALYLCASSLQGQGANTEAFFGQGTRLTVV.

By sample fraction, this clonotype is medium-sized. The gene calls are TRBV7-6 and TRBJ2-1; D not certain. This CDR3 comprises 11 residues. Germline V gene lookup returns CDR1 SGHVS and CDR2 FNYEAQ. Trimming took off 5 bases at V and 8 bases at J, with 7 bases between the two ends. The CDR3 sequence is CASSPGYEQFF. CDR3 in DNA: TGTGCCAGCAGCCCTGGGTATGAGCAGTTCTTC.

The J gene is TRBJ2-4, the V gene TRBV10-3; 7 bases line up with TRBD1. The junction had 15 bases not matched to a gene; V was cut back by 10 bases and J by 6 bases. CDR1 is ENHRY, CDR2 SYGVKD, per germline. The CDR3 length is 15 residues. CDR3 in amino acids: CAKKQLSAGGNIQYF. The CDR3, as DNA: TGTGCCAAAAAGCAGTTGTCGGCAGGGGGAAACATTCAGTACTTC.

This chain's CDR3 is CASSLGGTSGAEQFF. The CDR3 DNA reads TGTGCCAGCAGCTTAGGGGGGACTAGCGGGGCTGAGCAGTTCTTC. V and J are TRBV7-2 and TRBJ2-1; 13 bases align to TRBD2. Germline V gene data show CDR1 as SGHTA and CDR2 as FQGNSA. The CDR3 consists of 15 residues. The trim removed 1 base at V and 9 bases at J, leaving 3 bases unmatched.

As for this clonotype: At one of its ends the junction is not consistent with the germline gene, which may arise from a read error. The chain employs TRBV11-2 and TRBJ2-7; 8 bases fit TRBD1. The CDR3 length is 16 residues. Looked up from germline, CDR1 is SGHAT and CDR2 is FQNNGV. In nucleotides, the CDR3 is TGTGCCAGCGGCTTAGCAACAGGACAGGGATCCTACGAGCAGTACTTC. Residues: CASGLATGQGSYEQYF.

This clonotype came up a few times. The gene calls are TRBV20-1 and TRBJ1-3; D gene unclear. Germline CDR1 reads DFQATT; CDR2 reads SNEGSKA (reference sequence). V lost 6 bases and J 0 bases, leaving 12 bases between the germline ends. The CDR3 totals 14 residues. The CDR3, as DNA: TGCAGTGCCCTTAATCCAGACTCTGGAAACACCATATATTTT. Amino acid sequence: CSALNPDSGNTIYF.

This clonotype was observed a handful of times. The V and J genes are TRBV27 and TRBJ2-7, with D possibly being TRBD1 or TRBD2 (5 bases each). The germline V and J ends were trimmed by 7 bases and 5 bases, with 18 bases remaining between them. CDR3 length equals 14 residues. Germline V lookup: CDR1 MNHEY, CDR2 SMNVEV (reference sequence). The CDR3 nucleotides are TGTGCCAGCACCCCCCTGGGGGAGTACCACGAGCAGTACTTC. This codes for CASTPLGEYHEQYF.

The genes are TRBV20-1 and TRBJ2-7; TRBD2 matches at 8 bases. The CDR3 is made up of 14 amino acids. The V and J ends lost 7 bases and 5 bases, in that order; junction bases with no gene match: 13. Germline values: CDR1 DFQATT, CDR2 SNEGSKA (reference sequence). The CDR3 DNA is TGCAGTGTCACCCCGGGTAGCGGGGTCCACGAGCAGTACTTC. Amino acids: CSVTPGSGVHEQYF.

This clonotype has more than one count but fewer than ten. The chain is built from TRBV4-1 and TRBJ1-1, with 10 bases that match TRBD1. The germline V gene has CDR1 MGHRA and CDR2 YSYEKL. J lost 2 bases, V lost 0 bases, and 6 bases had no gene match. There are 17 residues in the CDR3. The CDR3 region is CASSQDQGQGLNTEAFF. CDR3 in DNA: TGCGCCAGCAGCCAAGATCAGGGACAGGGGTTAAACACTGAAGCTTTCTTT.

CDR3 region: CASSLNRGKIQETQYF. CDR3 sequence (DNA): TGTGCCAGCAGCCTTAACAGGGGGAAAATCCAAGAGACCCAGTACTTC. The rearrangement links TRBV11-2 to TRBJ2-5; 8 bases align to TRBD1. The J segment lost 1 base and the V segment lost 5 bases, leaving 9 bases of the junction unmatched. The CDR3 totals 16 residues. Germline V lookup: CDR1 SGHAT, CDR2 FQNNGV.

This clonotype occurred a few times. The rearrangement joins TRBV4-1 to TRBJ2-1, with D possibly being TRBD2 (6 bases). The CDR3 sequence is 17 residues long. Germline CDR1 and CDR2: MGHRA and YSYEKL. V shed 0 bases and J shed 0 bases, with 12 bases lying between them. Here the CDR3 DNA reads TGCGCCAGCAGCCAAGAGGGGGGAAAGAGCTCCTACAATGAGCAGTTCTTC. Translating gives CASSQEGGKSSYNEQFF.

In its sample, this clonotype was seen a few times. This chain connects TRBV25-1 to TRBJ1-5; TRBD1 agrees at 7 bases. This CDR3 has 15 residues. CDR1 MGHDK and CDR2 SYGVNS come from the germline V gene. The J segment lost 6 bases and the V segment lost 8 bases, leaving 13 bases of the junction unmatched. For the CDR3, the DNA is TGTGCCAGCGCGAGAAGCGACAGGGTAGGTCAGCCCCAGCATTTT. Encoded protein: CASARSDRVGQPQHF.

V is TRBV14 and J is TRBJ1-5, with no clear D. Trimming shortened V by 3 bases and J by 10 bases, and 13 bases separated the two germline ends. The CDR3 runs 13 residues. CDR1 SGHDN and CDR2 FVKESK come from the germline V gene. CDR3 bases: TGTGCCAGCAGCCATTACGGGAATTCTCCCCAGCATTTT. This encodes CASSHYGNSPQHF.

This clonotype was recorded a few times. The chain carries TRBV7-9 and TRBJ2-7; a possible D gene is TRBD2 (6 bases). This CDR3 comprises 12 residues. Germline V gives CDR1 SEHNR, CDR2 FQNEAQ (reference sequence). The V end was cut by 5 bases, the J end by 6 bases, with 11 bases between. CDR3 nucleotides: TGTGCCAGCAGCAAGGAGGGTGGCGAGCAGTACGTC. Translating gives CASSKEGGEQYV.

The V call is TRBV7-7, the J call TRBJ2-7; D uncertain. Germline V lookup: CDR1 SSHAT, CDR2 FNYEAQ (reference sequence). This CDR3 is 15 amino acids long. In DNA form, the CDR3 reads TGTGCTAGCAGTCTTTCCTGTCCGCGGCTATACGAGCAGTACGTC. Its translation is CASSLSCPRLYEQYV.

This chain links TRBV24-1 with TRBJ2-3, with 9 nucleotides matching TRBD2. J lost 4 bases, V lost 5 bases, and 3 bases had no gene match. The germline V gene has CDR1 KGHDR and CDR2 SFDVKD. The CDR3 is made up of 14 amino acids. CDR3 DNA sequence: TGTGCCACCAGTGCAAGCGGGGGGCCAGATACGCAGTATTTT. This translates into CATSASGGPDTQYF.

This clonotype was detected a few times. CDR3 residues: CASSKGVKNIQYF. CDR3 nucleotide sequence: TGTGCCAGCAGTAAGGGGGTCAAAAACATTCAGTACTTC. The chain is built from TRBV6-2 or TRBV6-3 and TRBJ2-4; D might be TRBD1 (6 bases). The germline gives CDR1 MNHEY, CDR2 SVGEGT. The CDR3 runs to 13 residues. V was cut by 5 bases and J by 3 bases, with 8 bases left in between.

This chain uses TRBV5-1 with TRBJ2-3; the match to TRBD2 covers 9 bases. Looked up from germline, CDR1 is SGHRS and CDR2 is YFSETQ. The CDR3 is 15 amino acids. V lost 4 bases, J lost 6 bases, and 9 bases stayed unmatched. The CDR3, as DNA: TGCGCCAGCAGCCTTGGGACTAGCTATTCGGATACGCAGTATTTT. This gives the protein CASSLGTSYSDTQYF.

The chain has TRBV5-1 and TRBJ2-2, with D possibly matching TRBD1 (6 bases). Germline assignment: CDR1 SGHRS and CDR2 YFSETQ. CDR3 length equals 14 residues. Deletions cut 0 bases from V and 6 bases from J, with 9 bases between. The CDR3 nucleotides read TGCGCCAGCAGCTTGGACAGGGTTGCCGGGGAGCTGTTTTTT. Translating it yields CASSLDRVAGELFF. The full variable domain, with the rest looked up from reference TRBV5-1 and TRBJ2-2, is KAGVTQTPRYLIKTRGQQVTLSCSPISGHRSVSWYQQTPGQGLQFLFEYFSETQRNKGNFPGRFSGRQFSNSRSEMNVSTLELGDSALYLCASSLDRVAGELFFGEGSRLTVL.